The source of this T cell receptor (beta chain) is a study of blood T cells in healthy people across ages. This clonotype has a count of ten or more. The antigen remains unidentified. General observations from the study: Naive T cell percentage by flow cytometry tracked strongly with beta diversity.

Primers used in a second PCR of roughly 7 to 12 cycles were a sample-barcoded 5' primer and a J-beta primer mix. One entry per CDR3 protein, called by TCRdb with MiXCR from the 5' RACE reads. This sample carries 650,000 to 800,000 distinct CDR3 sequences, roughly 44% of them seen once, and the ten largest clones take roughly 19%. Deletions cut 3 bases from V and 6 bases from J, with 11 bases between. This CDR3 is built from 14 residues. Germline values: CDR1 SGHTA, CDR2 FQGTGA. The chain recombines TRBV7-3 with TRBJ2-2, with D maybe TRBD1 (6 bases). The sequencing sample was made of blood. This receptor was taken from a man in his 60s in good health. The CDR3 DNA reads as TGTGCCAGCAGCTTCCTAGGGGGACCCGGGGAGCTGTTTTTT. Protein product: CASSFLGGPGELFF.